This T cell receptor (beta chain) was identified during a study of blood T cells in healthy people across ages. V gave up 10 bases and J gave up 4 bases, with 7 bases separating them. The CDR3 contains 11 residues. CDR1 is LGHNA, CDR2 YNFKEQ, per germline. Alongside a J-beta primer mix, a sample-barcoded 5' primer served in a second PCR lasting roughly 7 to 11 cycles. TCRdb ran MiXCR on the 5' RACE reads and lists one entry per CDR3 protein. The profile shows some 1.5 million distinct CDR3 sequences, about 42% of them singletons. General study findings and limits: In older individuals, TCR beta diversity per million T cells was lower, falling roughly linearly with age. PBMCs were not sorted, which prevented a conclusive comparison of naive versus antigen-experienced cells.

Notes on this clonotype: Its antigen remains unidentified.

The receptor was isolated from a woman aged 18-35 years in good health. The gene calls are TRBV4-2 and TRBJ2-2; D gene unclear. Sequencing was done on a sample of blood. The CDR3 sequence is CATSGTGELFF. Here the CDR3 DNA reads TGTGCCACTTCTGGCACCGGGGAGCTGTTTTTT.